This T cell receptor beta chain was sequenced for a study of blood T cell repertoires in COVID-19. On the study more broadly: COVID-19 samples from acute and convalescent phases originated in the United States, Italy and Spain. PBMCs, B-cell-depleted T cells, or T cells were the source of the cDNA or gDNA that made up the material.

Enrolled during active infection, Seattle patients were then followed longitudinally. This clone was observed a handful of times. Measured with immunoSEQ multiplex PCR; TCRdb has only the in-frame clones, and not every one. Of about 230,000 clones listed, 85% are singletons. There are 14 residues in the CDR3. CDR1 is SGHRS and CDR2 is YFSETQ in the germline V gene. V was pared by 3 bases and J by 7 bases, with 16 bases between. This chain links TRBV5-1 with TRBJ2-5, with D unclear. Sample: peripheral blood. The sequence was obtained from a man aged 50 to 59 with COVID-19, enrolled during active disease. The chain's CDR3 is CASSSPSLGATQYF. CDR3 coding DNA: TGCGCCAGCAGCTCCCCAAGTTTAGGAGCGACCCAGTACTTC.